This TCR beta chain was documented in a study of T cell responses to AZD1222 COVID-19 vaccine. Measured with immunoSEQ multiplex PCR; TCRdb has only the in-frame clones, and not every one. The table includes about 160,000 clones, 75% to 95% detected once. The study, taken as a whole, reports: Spike as a whole was targeted by vaccine-associated CD4 TCRs, dominant at 160-218 and 743-854. White British ancestry dominated among donors, who included more females, and clonal diversity was possibly underestimated.

In germline, CDR1 is SGHVS, CDR2 FQNEAQ. V shed 3 bases, J shed 4 bases, and the junction held 3 bases outside the gene matches. The CDR3 consists of 15 residues. As concerns this clone: What it recognizes is unknown.

The sample in question was peripheral blood, obtained on day 0 of AZD1222 vaccination. J is TRBJ2-1 and V is TRBV7-8; 10 bases map to TRBD2. This sequence originates from an adult in good health. The CDR3 is CASSFTSGIYNEQFF. CDR3 sequence (DNA): TGTGCCAGCAGCTTCACTAGCGGGATTTACAATGAGCAGTTCTTC.